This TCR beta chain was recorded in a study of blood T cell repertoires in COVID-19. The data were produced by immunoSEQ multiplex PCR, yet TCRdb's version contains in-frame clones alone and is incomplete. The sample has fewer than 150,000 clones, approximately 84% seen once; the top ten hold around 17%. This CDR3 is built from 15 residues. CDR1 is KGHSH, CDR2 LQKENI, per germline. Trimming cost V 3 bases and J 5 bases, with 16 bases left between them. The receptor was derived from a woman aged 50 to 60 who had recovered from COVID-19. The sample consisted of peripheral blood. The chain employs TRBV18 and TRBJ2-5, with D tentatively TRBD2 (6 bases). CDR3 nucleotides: TGTGCCAGCTCACCCCCCTGGGGGGACCTGGAGACCCAGTACTTC. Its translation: CASSPPWGDLETQYF.